The 25 T cell receptor beta chains in this list originate from one sample, sequenced in a study of T cells in Graves' hyperthyroidism and ophthalmopathy. The TCR beta CDR3 regions underwent amplification using RNA transcripts as the source. HTBI primers were used for first-round RT-PCR of the TCR CDR3. One entry per CDR3 protein results from TCRdb running MiXCR on the multiplex PCR reads. This sample carries roughly 560,000 distinct CDR3 sequences, around 15% of them seen once, and the ten largest clones take approximately 4.3%. The specimen sequenced was blood. Receptors were obtained from a woman between 35 and 50 years old with Graves' ophthalmopathy.

Turning to this clonotype: A much larger clone sits a single nucleotide away, making a read error possible. The chain carries TRBV6-1 and TRBJ2-2; possibly TRBD2 for D (7 bases). V was shortened by 10 bases and J by 4 bases, with 16 bases between the two germline ends. Germline CDR1 reads MNHNS; CDR2 reads SASEGT. The CDR3 consists of 14 residues. DNA of the CDR3: TGTGCCACCCAAGGGGGGAGGGTCACCGGGGAGCTGTTTTTT. This codes for CATQGGRVTGELFF.

This clonotype was detected ten times or more. The chain carries TRBV20-1 and TRBJ2-5, with TRBD1 as a possible D gene (6 bases). The V gene lost 0 bases and the J gene lost 9 bases, with 14 bases spanning the gap. The CDR3 has 13 residues. Germline V gene sequence: CDR1 DFQATT, CDR2 SNEGSKA (reference sequence). The CDR3 DNA sequence: TGCAGTGCTAGAGAAACAGGGTTAGGGGCCCAGTACTTC. Its protein is CSARETGLGAQYF.

The J gene is TRBJ1-2, the V gene TRBV5-1; maybe TRBD1 (6 bases). V dropped 4 bases and J dropped 5 bases, with 15 bases sitting between them. CDR3 size: 14 residues. Germline V gene sequence: CDR1 SGHRS, CDR2 YFSETQ. CDR3: CASSARDNSYGYTF. As DNA, the CDR3 is TGCGCCAGCAGCGCCCGGGACAACTCATATGGCTACACCTTC.

This clonotype has ten or more counts. The gene calls are TRBV7-8 and TRBJ1-5; D unresolved. V lost 2 bases and J 3 bases, leaving 8 bases between the germline ends. CDR3 size: 14 residues. Germline values: CDR1 SGHVS, CDR2 FQNEAQ. The chain's CDR3 is CASSLSSNNQPQHF. In DNA form, the CDR3 reads TGTGCCAGCAGCTTAAGTAGCAACAATCAGCCCCAGCATTTT.

The CDR3 loop is CASRLSDRVPYEQYF. CDR3 bases: TGTGCCAGCAGGTTATCGGACAGGGTCCCCTACGAGCAGTACTTC. The genes are TRBV6-5 and TRBJ2-7; 8 bases match TRBD1. J was trimmed by 2 bases and V by 6 bases; bases with no gene match: 9. This CDR3 has 15 residues. The germline V gene encodes CDR1 MNHEY and CDR2 SVGAGI.

The chain is built from TRBV28 and TRBJ1-1; 7 positions match TRBD1. The CDR3 spans 14 residues. The germline gives CDR1 MDHEN, CDR2 SYDVKM. V lost 4 bases, J lost 5 bases, and 7 bases stayed unmatched. CDR3 DNA: TGTGCCAGCAGTTCCCTTCAGGGGGAGACTGAAGCTTTCTTT. Protein product: CASSSLQGETEAFF.

This clonotype has at least ten counts. The chain links TRBV11-1 to TRBJ1-1, with a possible D match to TRBD1 (6 bases). The CDR3 runs to 13 residues. CDR1 and CDR2 from the germline V gene are SGHAT and FQDESV (reference sequence). With 7 bases removed from V and 6 bases from J, the gap between germline ends came to 15 bases. In nucleotides, the CDR3 is TGTGCCAGCACCGTCGGGGGGGGCGCTGAAGCTTTCTTT. Protein product: CASTVGGGAEAFF.

This clonotype has at least ten counts. The genes are TRBV29-1 and TRBJ2-7; tentative D call: TRBD1 (6 bases). The CDR3 spans 13 residues. Germline V gives CDR1 SQVTM, CDR2 ANQGSEA. Trimming removed 7 bases at V and 1 base at J, with 14 bases between. The CDR3 DNA reads as TGCAGCGCCTCCGGACAGAAGTCCTACGAGCAGTACTTC. Its translation is CSASGQKSYEQYF.

This clonotype was picked up many times. CDR3 DNA: TGTGCCAGCAGAAAAGGACTAGCGGGATCTGAGACCCAGTACTTC. Amino acid sequence: CASRKGLAGSETQYF. The rearrangement uses TRBV12-3 or TRBV12-4 and TRBJ2-5; 12 bases align to TRBD2. V trimming: 6 bases; J trimming: 5 bases; junction bases outside the gene matches: 7. The CDR3 is 15 amino acids.

This clonotype was observed at least ten times. V is TRBV24-1 and J is TRBJ2-5, with 7 bases aligning to TRBD2. CDR3 size: 16 residues. V was clipped by 3 bases and J by 5 bases; unmatched bases: 11. Germline V gene lookup returns CDR1 KGHDR and CDR2 SFDVKD. The chain's CDR3 is CATSDPSREEGETQYF. The CDR3 nucleotides read TGTGCCACCAGTGATCCCTCTCGGGAGGAGGGGGAGACCCAGTACTTC.

This clonotype showed up many times. The chain carries TRBV28 and TRBJ1-6; D uncertain. Germline V lookup: CDR1 MDHEN, CDR2 SYDVKM. V dropped 7 bases and J dropped 7 bases, with 20 bases sitting between them. This CDR3 contains 16 residues. The CDR3 is CASTPWQAQENSPLHF. Written as DNA, the CDR3 is TGTGCCAGCACCCCTTGGCAGGCACAAGAAAATTCACCCCTCCACTTT.

The chain employs TRBV18 and TRBJ2-7; D tentatively reads TRBD1 or TRBD2 (5 bases each). The germline CDR1 and CDR2 sequences are KGHSH and LQKENI. The V end was cut by 0 bases, the J end by 3 bases, with 9 bases between. The CDR3 is made up of 14 amino acids. The CDR3 spells CASSPPGVIYEQYF. In DNA, the CDR3 is TGTGCCAGCTCACCACCGGGGGTGATCTACGAGCAGTACTTC.

There are many counts of this clonotype. This chain joins TRBV10-3 and TRBJ1-1; tentatively, D is TRBD1 (6 bases). CDR1 ENHRY and CDR2 SYGVKD come from the germline V gene. The CDR3 sequence is 13 residues long. Trimming pared 2 bases from V and 6 bases from J, leaving 10 bases between. For the CDR3, the DNA is TGTGCCATCAGTGAGAACGGGGGCCCTGAAGCTTTCTTT. As protein: CAISENGGPEAFF.

There are many counts of this clonotype. The V call is TRBV19, the J call TRBJ1-2; tentative D call: TRBD1 (5 bases). The germline V gene has CDR1 LNHDA and CDR2 SQIVND (reference sequence). Trimming removed 1 base from V and 6 bases from J, with 9 bases in between. This CDR3 comprises 13 residues. The CDR3 DNA is TGTGCCAGTAGTATAGGCGGGGGAGATGGCTACACCTTC. Its protein product is CASSIGGGDGYTF.

The table lists this clonotype with many counts. The chain links TRBV2 to TRBJ2-2; 10 bases agree with TRBD2. The V segment lost 4 bases and the J segment 6 bases; nucleotides outside the gene matches: 8. Germline V gives CDR1 SNHLY, CDR2 FYNNEI. The CDR3 consists of 16 residues. CDR3 DNA: TGTGCCAGCAGTGCTGAGGGGACTAGCGTGGCCGGGGAGCTGTTTTTT. Protein product: CASSAEGTSVAGELFF.

In its sample, this clonotype was seen a few times. V usage is TRBV12-3 or TRBV12-4 and J usage is TRBJ1-2, with TRBD1 matching over 8 bases. The junction had 8 bases not matched to a gene; V was cut back by 7 bases and J by 7 bases. The CDR3 spans 13 residues. CDR3 sequence: CASTSTGAGGYTF. CDR3 DNA sequence: TGTGCCAGCACCTCGACAGGGGCAGGTGGCTACACCTTC.

This clonotype has ten or more counts. V usage is TRBV7-2 and J usage is TRBJ2-7; 8 positions match TRBD1. This CDR3 spans 13 amino acids. Germline CDR1 SGHTA, CDR2 FQGNSA. J gave up 9 bases and V 5 bases, and 9 bases lay outside the gene matches. The CDR3 loop is CASSPGQGTVQYF. As DNA, the CDR3 is TGTGCCAGCAGCCCTGGACAGGGAACGGTGCAGTACTTC.

This clonotype was recorded at least ten times. The chain couples TRBV20-1 to TRBJ2-7; 9 nucleotides align to TRBD2. This CDR3 contains 15 residues. The germline V gene has CDR1 DFQATT and CDR2 SNEGSKA (reference sequence). The junction had 12 bases not matched to a gene; V was cut back by 6 bases and J by 3 bases. This chain's CDR3 is CSAEGHAGGLYEQYF. In DNA form, the CDR3 reads TGCAGTGCCGAGGGGCATGCGGGAGGGCTCTACGAGCAGTACTTC.

This clonotype was observed a few times. The gene calls are TRBV6-2 or TRBV6-3 and TRBJ1-1; the D is unclear. Germline V gives CDR1 MNHEY, CDR2 SVGEGT. Trimming stripped 2 bases from V and 1 base from J, with 8 bases between. The CDR3 totals 14 residues. The CDR3 sequence is CASSYVGRNTEAFF. CDR3 in DNA: TGTGCCAGCAGTTACGTCGGGCGGAACACTGAAGCTTTCTTT.

The chain joins TRBV12-3 or TRBV12-4 to TRBJ1-5, with D perhaps matching TRBD1 (5 bases). This CDR3 contains 13 residues. V was pared by 7 bases and J by 11 bases, with 18 bases between. CDR3 nucleotide sequence: TGTGCCAGCACCGGGGACTCCGCCGTAGCCCAGCATTTT. It specifies CASTGDSAVAQHF.

The table lists this clonotype with a few counts. The chain combines TRBV5-1 with TRBJ1-1, with 7 nucleotides matching TRBD1. Germline V CDR1 and CDR2: SGHRS, YFSETQ. V was pared by 4 bases and J by 3 bases, with 15 bases of the junction left unmatched. CDR3 size: 17 residues. The CDR3 region is CASSPPKDRWVYTEAFF. CDR3 sequence (DNA): TGCGCCAGCAGCCCGCCGAAGGACAGGTGGGTATACACTGAAGCTTTCTTT.

This clonotype was counted ten times or more. This sequence joins TRBV6-4 and TRBJ2-6; TRBD2 agrees at 14 bases. The CDR3 loop spans 19 amino acids. Germline CDR1 reads MRHNA; CDR2 reads SNTAGT. V shed 6 bases and J 1 base; nucleotides not matched to a gene: 8. The CDR3 DNA reads as TGTGCCAGCAGAACACGACTAGCGGGAGGGCCGTCTGGGGCCAACGTCCTGACTTTC. Its translation: CASRTRLAGGPSGANVLTF.

This clonotype was seen repeatedly, ten times or more. The chain combines TRBV2 with TRBJ2-7; TRBD1 matches at 10 bases. V was clipped by 7 bases and J by 6 bases; unmatched bases: 12. There are 15 residues in the CDR3. Germline V gene sequence: CDR1 SNHLY, CDR2 FYNNEI. The CDR3: CASIISGQGKGEQYF. The CDR3 coding sequence is TGTGCCAGCATAATTTCGGGACAGGGGAAAGGCGAGCAGTACTTC.

This clonotype appeared many times. The rearrangement joins TRBV11-2 to TRBJ2-5; 7 bases align to TRBD1. With V trimmed by 5 bases and J by 2 bases, 11 bases remained unmatched. CDR3 length: 16 amino acids. Per germline, CDR1 SGHAT and CDR2 FQNNGV. This chain's CDR3 is CASSPRQGFSQETQYF. The DNA of the CDR3 is TGTGCCAGCAGCCCTAGACAGGGATTCTCTCAAGAGACCCAGTACTTC.

This clonotype was counted at least ten times. This clone may be a read error of a much larger clone one base away. The V and J genes are TRBV27 and TRBJ1-5, with D perhaps TRBD1 (6 bases). The CDR3 is made up of 13 amino acids. The V end lost 3 bases, the J end lost 7 bases, and 10 bases lay between the germline ends. The germline V gene encodes CDR1 MNHEY and CDR2 SMNVEV (reference sequence). CDR3 sequence: CASSFSGEQPQHF. The DNA of the CDR3 is TGTGCCAGCAGTTTTTCAGGGGAGCAGCCCCAGCATTTT.